Listed below are T cell receptor beta chains from one sample, sequenced in a study of blood T cells in healthy people across ages. TCRdb reprocessed the 5' RACE reads with MiXCR, giving one entry per CDR3 protein. This sample has roughly 500,000 distinct CDR3 sequences, with approximately 25% found just once. Sequencing input: blood. Receptors originate from a woman aged 70-85 years in good health. Each CDR3 is given with its conserved first and last residue. D genes are given only for firm matches. Not all rows give a size; the values are once, few, many and, for expanded clones, a class.

11	.	TRBJ2-3	TRBV20-1	.	TGCAGTGCTATTTCCACAGATACGCAGTATTTT	CSAISTDTQYF
15	.	TRBJ2-3	TRBV20-1	.	TGCAGTGCTAGAGATCGGGTAAACCCGGCAGATACGCAGTATTTT	CSARDRVNPADTQYF
12	many	TRBJ2-7	TRBV3-1	.	TGTGCCAGCAGCCATGGGACATACGAGCAGTACTTC	CASSHGTYEQYF
12	few	TRBJ1-3	TRBV29-1	.	TGCAGCGTAGGGGATCTTGGAAACACCATATATTTT	CSVGDLGNTIYF
14	.	TRBJ2-5	TRBV7-2	.	TGTGCCAGCAGCGTGCGCAGGGGTCAAGAGACCCAGTACTTC	CASSVRRGQETQYF
17	once	TRBJ1-3	TRBV4-2	.	TGTGCCAGCAGCCAAGATTGGAGTGTGGGAATTGGAAACACCATATATTTT	CASSQDWSVGIGNTIYF
15	few	TRBJ2-1	TRBV5-1	.	TGCGCCAGCAGCTCAGGCCCGGGGGAAAACAATGAGCAGTTCTTC	CASSSGPGENNEQFF
14	.	TRBJ2-2	TRBV6-6	.	TGTGCCAGCAGTTCGCGGGGATCGACCGGGGAGCTGTTTTTT	CASSSRGSTGELFF
15	few	TRBJ2-3	TRBV2	TRBD2	TGTGCCAGCAGCAGATACTCTAGCGGGGGTGATACGCAGTATTTT	CASSRYSSGGDTQYF
13	.	TRBJ2-5	TRBV7-2	TRBD2	TGTGCCAGTAGCGGGTATCTTCAAGAGACCCAGTACTTC	CASSGYLQETQYF
15	.	TRBJ1-1	TRBV6-6	.	TGTGCCAGCAGCCTTCCGGGACTCATGAACACTGAAGCTTTCTTT	CASSLPGLMNTEAFF
15	.	TRBJ2-1	TRBV5-1	.	TGCGCCAGCAGCCGAGACAGCGTGGGGTACAATGAGCAGTTCTTC	CASSRDSVGYNEQFF
14	few	TRBJ1-2	TRBV4-3	.	TGCGCCAGCAGCCAATCGACAGCTAACTATGGCTACACCTTC	CASSQSTANYGYTF
15	.	TRBJ2-5	TRBV7-2	TRBD2	TGTGCCAGCGGACTCTGGGGCGGGGGACAAGAGACCCAGTACTTC	CASGLWGGGQETQYF
13	.	TRBJ2-5	TRBV12-3/TRBV12-4	TRBD2	TGTGCCAGCAGTAGACTAGCGGCTGTGGCCCAGTACTTC	CASSRLAAVAQYF
13	.	TRBJ1-1	TRBV11-3	.	TGTGCCAGCAGCTTTCAACGGTACACTGAAGCTTTCTTT	CASSFQRYTEAFF
15	once	TRBJ2-2	TRBV29-1	.	TGCAGCGTTGGCAAAGACAGGCTGCGCACCGGGGAGCTGTTTTTT	CSVGKDRLRTGELFF
13	.	TRBJ1-1	TRBV2	.	TGTGCCAGCAAGAACCCTTTGGACACTGAAGCTTTCTTT	CASKNPLDTEAFF
16	.	TRBJ2-1	TRBV5-1	TRBD2	TGCGCCAGCAGCTCGGGACTAGCGGGGCCCTACAATGAGCAGTTCTTC	CASSSGLAGPYNEQFF
15	.	TRBJ1-6	TRBV12-3/TRBV12-4	TRBD1	TGTGCCAGCAAGGGACAGCTTAGCTATAATTCACCCCTCCACTTT	CASKGQLSYNSPLHF
17	.	TRBJ2-7	TRBV12-3/TRBV12-4	TRBD2	TGTGCCAGCAGTATACCCCACCCGGGCGGGGGGAACTACGAGCAGTACTTC	CASSIPHPGGGNYEQYF
14	.	TRBJ1-2	TRBV4-3	.	TGCGCCAGCAGCCAAGATGGGCCGAACTATGGCTACACCTTC	CASSQDGPNYGYTF
17	few	TRBJ1-2	TRBV5-6	.	TGTGCCAGCAGCTCCCCCGGCGGTGGGTCCCCTAACTATGGCTACACCTTC	CASSSPGGGSPNYGYTF
17	many	TRBJ2-2	TRBV7-9	TRBD1	TGTGCCAGCAGCTTAGGGGTCATGGGACAGTCCAACGGGGAGCTGTTTTTT	CASSLGVMGQSNGELFF
15	.	TRBJ2-7	TRBV5-1	TRBD1	TGCGCCAGCAGCTTGATGGGACAGGGTACCTACGAGCAGTACTTC	CASSLMGQGTYEQYF
11	few	TRBJ2-1	TRBV6-2/TRBV6-3	.	TGTGCCACACGACTGGTGAATGAGCAGTTCTTC	CATRLVNEQFF
12	many	TRBJ1-5	TRBV12-3/TRBV12-4	.	TGTGCCAGCAGTTATAGCAATCAGCCCCAGCATTTT	CASSYSNQPQHF
15	.	TRBJ2-2	TRBV11-2	TRBD2	TGTGCCAGCAGCTTAGGACTAGCGGTTACCGGGGGGCTGTTTTTT	CASSLGLAVTGGLFF
13	.	TRBJ2-4	TRBV11-2	.	TGTGCCAGCAGCTTCCGGGACCCTAACATTCAGTACTTC	CASSFRDPNIQYF
16	.	TRBJ2-5	TRBV20-1	TRBD2	TGCAGTGCTAGAGATCCGGCGGGGGGACTCCAAGAGACCCAGTACTTC	CSARDPAGGLQETQYF
14	few	TRBJ1-2	TRBV12-3/TRBV12-4	.	TGTGCCAGCAGTTTGGGGATCGGTATCTATGGCTACACCTTC	CASSLGIGIYGYTF
15	few	TRBJ2-1	TRBV20-1	TRBD2	TGCAGTGCTAACCCGGGACTAGCGGAATACAATGAGCAGCTCTTC	CSANPGLAEYNEQLF
13	few	TRBJ1-5	TRBV7-8	.	TGTGCCAGCAGTCCTGGGGTAGATCAGCCCCAGCATTTT	CASSPGVDQPQHF
17	few	TRBJ1-2	TRBV6-1	TRBD1	TGTGCCAGCAGTGAAGGAATGAGGGACAGGGGAAACTATGGCTACACCTTC	CASSEGMRDRGNYGYTF
14	.	TRBJ2-7	TRBV20-1	TRBD2	TGCAGTGCCTATAGCGGGGAAAACCCGGGGGAGCAGTACTTC	CSAYSGENPGEQYF
13	.	TRBJ2-5	TRBV6-2/TRBV6-3	TRBD1	TGCGCCAGCAGATTCCGGGACAGACAGACCCAGTACTTC	CASRFRDRQTQYF
16	.	TRBJ2-1	TRBV9	TRBD2	TGTGCCAGCAGCCCCCCTAGCGGGGCCCCCTACAATGGGCAGTTCTTC	CASSPPSGAPYNGQFF
13	few	TRBJ2-2	TRBV7-2	.	TGTGCCAGTAGGGGACAGAACACCGGGGAGCTGTTTTTT	CASRGQNTGELFF
17	once	TRBJ2-5	TRBV7-7	TRBD2	TGTGCCAGCAGCCGGGGACTAGCGGGGGGCCTGGGGGAGACCCAGTACTTC	CASSRGLAGGLGETQYF
15	.	TRBJ2-3	TRBV4-2	TRBD1	TGTGCCAGCAGCGGGAACAGGGGGGCTCAAGATACGCAGTATTTT	CASSGNRGAQDTQYF
13	many	TRBJ2-5	TRBV20-1	.	TGCAGTGCTAGAAAAGGGAGTGGGGAGACCCAGTACTTC	CSARKGSGETQYF
12	.	TRBJ1-2	TRBV6-6	TRBD1	TGTGCCGGGACAGGGGGCGCCGATGGCTACACCTTC	CAGTGGADGYTF
14	.	TRBJ2-3	TRBV7-3	.	TGTGCCAGCAGCTTACGGGGGGCTGGAGATACGCAGTATTTT	CASSLRGAGDTQYF
15	.	TRBJ2-3	TRBV4-3	.	TGCGCCAGCAGCCCCCGGGGGGCGGATGGGGATACGCAGTATTTT	CASSPRGADGDTQYF
15	.	TRBJ2-5	TRBV11-3	TRBD2	TGTGCCAGCAGCTGGACTAGCGGGGGAAAGGGGACCCAGTGCTTC	CASSWTSGGKGTQCF
16	once	TRBJ2-5	TRBV13	TRBD2	TGTGCCAGCAGCGGAACTAGCGGGAGGGCGCAAGAGACCCAGTACTTC	CASSGTSGRAQETQYF
12	.	TRBJ1-2	TRBV19	.	TGTGCCAGTAAAGATAGAGGCTATGGCTACACCTTC	CASKDRGYGYTF
13	.	TRBJ1-6	TRBV20-1	TRBD1	TGCAGTGCTTCCGGGACAGTCAATTCACCCCTCCACTTT	CSASGTVNSPLHF
14	.	TRBJ1-5	TRBV6-4	.	TGTGCCAGCAGTGAGGCCCCGGTGAGTCAGCCCCAGCATTTT	CASSEAPVSQPQHF
13	.	TRBJ1-1	TRBV6-2/TRBV6-3	.	TGTGCCAGCAGACGGGACCAAAACACTGAAGCTTTCTTT	CASRRDQNTEAFF
14	many	TRBJ2-7	TRBV29-1	.	TGCAGCGTGATCCGGGGGGCAGGGGCCTACGAGCAGTACTTC	CSVIRGAGAYEQYF
15	many	TRBJ2-5	TRBV5-5	TRBD2	TGTGCCAGCAGCCGCGGGGGGACCTACCAAGAGACCCAGTACTTC	CASSRGGTYQETQYF
14	.	TRBJ2-1	TRBV20-1	.	TGCAGTGCACCGGCAACCAGGGTGGGGAATGAGCAGTTCTTC	CSAPATRVGNEQFF
14	.	TRBJ2-7	TRBV7-8	.	TGTGCCAGCAGCTTTAAGAAGACATACTACGAGCAGTACTTC	CASSFKKTYYEQYF
14	.	TRBJ2-2	TRBV19	.	TGTGCCAGTAGCCTTGGGGCCTTCACCGGGGAGCTGTTTTTT	CASSLGAFTGELFF
16	few	TRBJ1-2	TRBV7-2	.	TGTGCCAGCAGCTTACTCACCGGGATTGGGGACTATGGCTACACCTTC	CASSLLTGIGDYGYTF
13	many	TRBJ1-1	TRBV7-2	.	TGTGCCAGCAGCCAACAGGAGAACACTGAAGCTTTCTTT	CASSQQENTEAFF
14	.	TRBJ2-1	TRBV29-1	.	TGCAGCGTTGAGGGGAGGCGGAGTGACAATGAGCAGTTCTTC	CSVEGRRSDNEQFF